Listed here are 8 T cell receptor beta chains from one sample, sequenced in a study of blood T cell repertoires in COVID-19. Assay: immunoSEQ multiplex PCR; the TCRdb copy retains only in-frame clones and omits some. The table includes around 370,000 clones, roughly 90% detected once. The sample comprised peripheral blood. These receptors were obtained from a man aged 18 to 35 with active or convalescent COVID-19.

CDR3 protein: CASSQDPSGEYNEQFF. In DNA form, the CDR3 reads TGTGCCAGCAGCCAAGATCCCAGCGGGGAATACAATGAGCAGTTCTTC. The chain uses TRBV3-1 (or the pseudogene TRBV3-2) and TRBJ2-1, with TRBD2 matching over 7 bases. Germline trimming cut 0 bases from V and 4 bases from J; bases unmatched to any gene: 6. The germline gives CDR1 LGHDT, CDR2 YNNKEL (reference sequence). The CDR3 has 16 residues.

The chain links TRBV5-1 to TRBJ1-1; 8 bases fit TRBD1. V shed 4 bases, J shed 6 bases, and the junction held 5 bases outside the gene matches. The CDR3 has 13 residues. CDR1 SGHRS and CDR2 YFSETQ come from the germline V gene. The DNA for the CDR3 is TGCGCCAGCAGCCCGACAGGGGTCGCTGAAGCTTTCTTT. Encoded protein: CASSPTGVAEAFF. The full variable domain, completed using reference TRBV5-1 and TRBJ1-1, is KAGVTQTPRYLIKTRGQQVTLSCSPISGHRSVSWYQQTPGQGLQFLFEYFSETQRNKGNFPGRFSGRQFSNSRSEMNVSTLELGDSALYLCASSPTGVAEAFFGQGTRLTVV.

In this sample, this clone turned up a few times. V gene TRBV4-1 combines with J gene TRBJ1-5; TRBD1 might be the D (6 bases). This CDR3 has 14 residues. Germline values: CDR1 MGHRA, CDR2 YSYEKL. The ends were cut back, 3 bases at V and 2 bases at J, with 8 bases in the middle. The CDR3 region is CASSQGAGNQPQHF. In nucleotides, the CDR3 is TGCGCCAGCAGCCAGGGGGCTGGCAATCAGCCCCAGCATTTT.

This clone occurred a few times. The CDR3, as DNA: TGTGCCAGTAGTGGCGGGATGACCTATTCACCCCTCCACTTT. Translation gives CASSGGMTYSPLHF. The V gene is TRBV19, the J gene TRBJ1-6, with D uncertain. This CDR3 is 14 amino acids long. V shed 5 bases and J shed 8 bases, with 13 bases lying between them. Per germline, CDR1 LNHDA and CDR2 SQIVND (reference sequence).

The CDR3 region has the DNA TGTGCCACCAGTGATTACAGGGGGTCCAACTATGGCTACACCTTC. It codes for CATSDYRGSNYGYTF. This chain connects TRBV24-1 to TRBJ1-2; 8 bases agree with TRBD1. Germline V gene lookup returns CDR1 KGHDR and CDR2 SFDVKD. Unmatched junction bases numbered 3, after V lost 2 bases and J lost 2 bases. This CDR3 region has 15 residues.

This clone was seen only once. The CDR3 DNA follows: TGCAGCGCCGTGGGAGAATACGAGCAGTACTTC. Its protein product is CSAVGEYEQYF. The rearrangement joins TRBV29-1 to TRBJ2-7; perhaps TRBD2 as D (5 bases). The germline V gene encodes CDR1 SQVTM and CDR2 ANQGSEA. V gave up 7 bases and J gave up 4 bases, with 11 bases separating them. CDR3 size: 11 residues.

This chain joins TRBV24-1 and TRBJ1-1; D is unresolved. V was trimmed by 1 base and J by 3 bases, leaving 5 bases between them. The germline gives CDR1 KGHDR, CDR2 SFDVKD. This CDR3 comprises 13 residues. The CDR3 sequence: CATSDFQYTEAFF. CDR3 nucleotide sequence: TGTGCCACCAGTGATTTTCAGTACACTGAAGCTTTCTTT.

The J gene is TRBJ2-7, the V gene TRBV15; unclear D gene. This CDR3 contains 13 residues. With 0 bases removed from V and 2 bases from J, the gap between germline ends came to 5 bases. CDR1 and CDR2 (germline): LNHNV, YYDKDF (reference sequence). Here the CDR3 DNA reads TGTGCCACCAGCAGAGATAGAACCTACGAGCAGTACTTC. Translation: CATSRDRTYEQYF.